This T cell receptor beta chain is drawn from a study of cytomegalovirus exposure and HLA in healthy donors. General study points: TCR beta chains numbering more than 150 were designated cytomegalovirus-associated.

Note on this clone: The antigen remains unidentified.

Trimming took 1 base from V and 7 from J, leaving 11 bases between them. The germline CDR1 and CDR2 sequences are SGHDT and YYEEEE. The CDR3 is made up of 14 amino acids. Both 60 Vbeta primers and 13 Jbeta primers went into the PCR. TCRdb keeps only in-frame clones here, not all; method: immunoSEQ multiplex PCR. The sample includes over 130,000 clones, 70% of them seen just once. The receptor was isolated from a woman in her thirties in good health and CMV-seronegative. Sequences were obtained from PBMCs. The chain employs TRBV5-6 and TRBJ1-4; a possible D gene is TRBD1 (5 bases). As DNA, the CDR3 is TGTGCCAGCAGCTTGACCGGGACTGGTGAAAAACTGTTTTTT. Translation gives CASSLTGTGEKLFF.